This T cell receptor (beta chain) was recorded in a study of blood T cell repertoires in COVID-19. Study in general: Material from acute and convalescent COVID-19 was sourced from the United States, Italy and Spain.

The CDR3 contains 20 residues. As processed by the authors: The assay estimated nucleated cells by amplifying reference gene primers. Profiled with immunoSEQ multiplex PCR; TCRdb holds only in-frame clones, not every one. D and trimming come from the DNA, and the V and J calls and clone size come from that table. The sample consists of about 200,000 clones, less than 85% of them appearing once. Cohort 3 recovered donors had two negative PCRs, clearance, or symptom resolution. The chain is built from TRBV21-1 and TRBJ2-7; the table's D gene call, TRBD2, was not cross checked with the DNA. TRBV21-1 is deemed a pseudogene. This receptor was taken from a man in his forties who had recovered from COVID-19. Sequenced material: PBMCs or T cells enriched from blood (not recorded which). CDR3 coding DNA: TGTGCCAGCAGCATTTACCTTGGACTAGCGGGCAGTCTGGGGGGCTACGAGCAGTACTTC. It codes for CASSIYLGLAGSLGGYEQYF.